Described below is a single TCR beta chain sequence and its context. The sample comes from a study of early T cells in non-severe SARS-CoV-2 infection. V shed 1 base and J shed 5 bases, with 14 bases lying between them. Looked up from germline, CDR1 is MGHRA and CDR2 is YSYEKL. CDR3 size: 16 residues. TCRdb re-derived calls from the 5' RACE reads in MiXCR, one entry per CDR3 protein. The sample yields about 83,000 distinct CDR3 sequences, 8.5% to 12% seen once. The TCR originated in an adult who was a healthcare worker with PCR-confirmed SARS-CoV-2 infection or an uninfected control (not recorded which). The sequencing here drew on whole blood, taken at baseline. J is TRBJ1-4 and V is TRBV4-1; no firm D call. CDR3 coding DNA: TGCGCCAGCAGCCAAGCCCCGGTGGCCTTCAATGAAAAACTGTTTTTT. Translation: CASSQAPVAFNEKLFF.